The 6 T cell receptor beta chains listed next were all sequenced from one sample in a study of breast tumors, draining lymph nodes, adjacent tissues. TCRdb recomputed calls from the multiplex PCR reads with MiXCR, one row per CDR3 protein. The sample holds some 170,000 distinct CDR3 sequences, 25% to 40% seen once. Axillary draining lymph nodes of breast cancer patients supplied the node samples. Sample: axillary lymph node tissue. Receptors originate from a female donor with breast cancer. Some clones in this sample may be carry-over from other donors' samples.

As concerns this clonotype: The junction shows a germline mismatch at one end, possibly a read error. This chain links TRBV7-9 with TRBJ2-3, with 7 bases that match TRBD2. From germline, CDR1 is SEHNR and CDR2 FQNEAQ (reference sequence). The CDR3 is 14 amino acids. The CDR3 region is CASSQAGRADTKYF. The CDR3 nucleotides read TGTGCCAGCAGCCAAGCGGGAAGGGCAGATACGAAGTATTTT.

This chain links TRBV9 with TRBJ2-1, with D possibly being TRBD2 (7 bases). Germline V lookup: CDR1 SGDLS, CDR2 YYNGEE. CDR3 length: 14 amino acids. CDR3 sequence: CARGTNPGPGEQFF. As DNA, the CDR3 is TGTGCTAGGGGGACTAATCCGGGGCCTGGTGAGCAGTTCTTC.

This clonotype was recorded many times. This chain uses TRBV29-1 with TRBJ1-2, with 9 bases lining up with TRBD1. After removal of 0 bases from V and 4 bases from J, the junction contained 6 bases not matched to a gene. The V gene's germline CDR1 is SQVTM and CDR2 ANQGSEA. The CDR3 runs 15 residues. The CDR3 reads CSVEDPDRGFYGYTF. The CDR3 DNA reads as TGCAGCGTTGAAGATCCGGACAGGGGTTTCTATGGCTACACCTTC.

This clonotype was seen ten or more times. This sequence joins TRBV5-1 and TRBJ1-6; tentatively, D is TRBD1 (5 bases). The CDR3 contains 14 residues. Trimming removed 0 bases from V and 8 bases from J, with 9 bases in between. Germline assignment: CDR1 SGHRS and CDR2 YFSETQ. The CDR3 DNA reads as TGCGCCAGCAGCTTGGGACAGTCAGATTCACCCCTCCACTTT. Translation: CASSLGQSDSPLHF.

This clonotype was found a few times. A much bigger clone sits one base away, suggesting this may be a read error. The rearrangement links TRBV6-1 to TRBJ2-5; D not resolved. The CDR3 consists of 13 residues. In germline, CDR1 is MNHNS, CDR2 SASEGT. For the CDR3, the DNA is TGTGTCAGCAGTAGAAGGCATTTAGAGACCCAGTACTTC. Translated, it gives CVSSRRHLETQYF.

This clonotype was counted at least ten times. V gene TRBV6-5 combines with J gene TRBJ1-4; D gene uncertain. This CDR3 spans 14 amino acids. CDR1 and CDR2 from the germline V gene are MNHEY and SVGAGI. The V end was cut by 0 bases, the J end by 4 bases, with 6 bases between. The CDR3 loop is CASSYSALNEKLFF. The CDR3 region has the DNA TGTGCCAGCAGTTACTCGGCCCTTAATGAAAAACTGTTTTTT.